The text below deals with one T cell receptor (beta chain). The data stem from a study of T-cell memory formation after mild COVID-19. MiXCR, applied by TCRdb to the 5' RACE reads, yields one record per CDR3 protein. The table has about 40,000 distinct CDR3 sequences, 6.1% seen once. The V end was cut by 1 base, the J end by 0 bases, with 4 bases between. Germline loops: CDR1 SGHNT, CDR2 YENEEA. CDR3 length: 14 residues. This TCR was recovered from an adult who had mild COVID-19 (a few samples of this study predate the infection). Cell type and time point are not known. Sequences were obtained from PBMCs or a T cell subset sorted from them (not recorded which). V gene TRBV11-3 combines with J gene TRBJ1-3; D is ambiguous. CDR3 amino acids: CASSLGLSGNTIYF. The CDR3 nucleotides read TGTGCCAGCAGCTTAGGGCTCTCTGGAAACACCATATATTTT. Full variable domain (remainder filled in from reference TRBV11-3 and TRBJ1-3): EAGVVQSPRYKIIEKKQPVAFWCNPISGHNTLYWYLQNLGQGPELLIRYENEEAVDDSQLPKDRFSAERLKGVDSTLKIQPAELGDSAVYLCASSLGLSGNTIYFGEGSWLTVV.